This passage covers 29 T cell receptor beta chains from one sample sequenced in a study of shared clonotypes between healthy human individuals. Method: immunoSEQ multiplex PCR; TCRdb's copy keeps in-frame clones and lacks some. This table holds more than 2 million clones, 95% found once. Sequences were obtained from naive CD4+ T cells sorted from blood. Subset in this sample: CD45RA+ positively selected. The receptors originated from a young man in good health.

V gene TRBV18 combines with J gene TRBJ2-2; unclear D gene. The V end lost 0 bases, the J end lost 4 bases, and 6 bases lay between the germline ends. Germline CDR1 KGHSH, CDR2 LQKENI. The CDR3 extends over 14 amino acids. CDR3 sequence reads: CASSPPPRTGELFF. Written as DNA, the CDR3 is TGTGCCAGCTCACCACCTCCGCGCACCGGGGAGCTGTTTTTT.

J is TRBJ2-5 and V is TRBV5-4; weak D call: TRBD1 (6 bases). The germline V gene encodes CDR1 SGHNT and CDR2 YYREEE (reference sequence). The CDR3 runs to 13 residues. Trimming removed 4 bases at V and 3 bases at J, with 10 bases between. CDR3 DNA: TGTGCCAGCAGCCTGGACAGTAAAGAGACCCAGTACTTC. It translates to CASSLDSKETQYF.

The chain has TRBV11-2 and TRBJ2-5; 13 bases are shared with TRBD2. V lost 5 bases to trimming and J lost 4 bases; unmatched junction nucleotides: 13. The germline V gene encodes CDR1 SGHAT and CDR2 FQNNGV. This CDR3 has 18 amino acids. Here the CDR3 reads CASSPRQELAGGRETQYF. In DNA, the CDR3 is TGTGCCAGCAGCCCACGACAGGAACTAGCGGGAGGGCGAGAGACCCAGTACTTC. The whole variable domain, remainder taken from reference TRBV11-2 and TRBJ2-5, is EAGVAQSPRYKIIEKRQSVAFWCNPISGHATLYWYQQILGQGPKLLIQFQNNGVVDDSQLPKDRFSAERLKGVDSTLKIQPAKLEDSAVYLCASSPRQELAGGRETQYFGPGTRLLVL.

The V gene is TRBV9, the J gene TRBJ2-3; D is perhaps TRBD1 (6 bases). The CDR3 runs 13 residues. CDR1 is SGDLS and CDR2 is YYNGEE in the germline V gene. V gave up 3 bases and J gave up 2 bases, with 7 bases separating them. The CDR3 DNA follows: TGTGCCAGCAGCGGACAGGTCACAGATACGCAGTATTTT. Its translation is CASSGQVTDTQYF. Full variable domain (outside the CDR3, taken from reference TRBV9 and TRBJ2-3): DSGVTQTPKHLITATGQRVTLRCSPRSGDLSVYWYQQSLDQGLQFLIQYYNGEERAKGNILERFSAQQFPDLHSELNLSSLELGDSALYFCASSGQVTDTQYFGPGTRLTVL.

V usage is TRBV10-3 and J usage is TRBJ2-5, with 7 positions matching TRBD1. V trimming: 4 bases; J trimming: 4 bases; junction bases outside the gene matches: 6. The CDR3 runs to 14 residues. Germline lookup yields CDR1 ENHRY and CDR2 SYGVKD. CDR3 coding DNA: TGTGCCATCAGTGGGACAGGACAAGGAGAGACCCAGTACTTC. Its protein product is CAISGTGQGETQYF.

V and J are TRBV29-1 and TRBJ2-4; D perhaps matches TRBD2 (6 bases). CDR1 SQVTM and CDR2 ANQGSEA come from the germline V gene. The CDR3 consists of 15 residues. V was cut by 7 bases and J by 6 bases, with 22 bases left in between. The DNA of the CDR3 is TGCAGCGCCTCCTTGGCTAGCGCGATAACAAACATTCAGTACTTC. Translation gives CSASLASAITNIQYF.

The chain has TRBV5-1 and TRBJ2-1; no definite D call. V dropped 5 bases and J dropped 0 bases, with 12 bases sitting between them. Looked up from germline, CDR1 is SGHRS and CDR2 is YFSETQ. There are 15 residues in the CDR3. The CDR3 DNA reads TGCGCCAGCAGTTTAGACCCAAACTCCTACAATGAGCAGTTCTTC. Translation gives CASSLDPNSYNEQFF. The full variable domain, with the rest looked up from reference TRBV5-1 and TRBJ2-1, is KAGVTQTPRYLIKTRGQQVTLSCSPISGHRSVSWYQQTPGQGLQFLFEYFSETQRNKGNFPGRFSGRQFSNSRSEMNVSTLELGDSALYLCASSLDPNSYNEQFFGPGTRLTVL.

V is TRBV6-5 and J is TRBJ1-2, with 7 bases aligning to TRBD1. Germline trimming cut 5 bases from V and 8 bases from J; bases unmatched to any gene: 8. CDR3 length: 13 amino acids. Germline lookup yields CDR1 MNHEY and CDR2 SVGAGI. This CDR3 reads CASSRGGTEGYTF. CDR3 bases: TGTGCCAGCAGTCGAGGAGGGACAGAGGGCTACACCTTC.

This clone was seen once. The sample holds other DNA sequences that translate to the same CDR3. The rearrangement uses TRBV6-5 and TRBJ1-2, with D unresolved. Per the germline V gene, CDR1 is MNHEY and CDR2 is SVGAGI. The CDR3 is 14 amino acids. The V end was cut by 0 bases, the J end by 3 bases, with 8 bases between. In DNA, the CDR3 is TGTGCCAGCAGTTACTCGACGGGGTACTATGGCTACACCTTC. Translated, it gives CASSYSTGYYGYTF.

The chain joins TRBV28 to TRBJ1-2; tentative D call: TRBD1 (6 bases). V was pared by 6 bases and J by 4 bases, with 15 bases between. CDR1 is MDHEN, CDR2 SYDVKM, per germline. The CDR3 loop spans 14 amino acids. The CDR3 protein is CASSPGQPVYGYTF. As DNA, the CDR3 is TGTGCCAGCAGCCCCGGACAGCCTGTCTATGGCTACACCTTC.

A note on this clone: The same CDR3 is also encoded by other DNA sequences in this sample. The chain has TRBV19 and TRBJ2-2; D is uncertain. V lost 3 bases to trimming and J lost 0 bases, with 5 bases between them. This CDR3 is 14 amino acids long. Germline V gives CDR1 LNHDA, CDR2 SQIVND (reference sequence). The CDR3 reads CASSIGTNTGELFF. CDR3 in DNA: TGTGCCAGTAGTATTGGAACGAACACCGGGGAGCTGTTTTTT.

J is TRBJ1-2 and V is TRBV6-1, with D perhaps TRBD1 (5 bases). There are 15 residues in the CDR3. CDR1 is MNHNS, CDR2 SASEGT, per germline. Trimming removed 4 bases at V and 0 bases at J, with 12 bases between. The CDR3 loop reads CASSGDSEANYGYTF. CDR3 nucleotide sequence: TGTGCCAGCAGTGGGGACTCCGAAGCTAACTATGGCTACACCTTC.

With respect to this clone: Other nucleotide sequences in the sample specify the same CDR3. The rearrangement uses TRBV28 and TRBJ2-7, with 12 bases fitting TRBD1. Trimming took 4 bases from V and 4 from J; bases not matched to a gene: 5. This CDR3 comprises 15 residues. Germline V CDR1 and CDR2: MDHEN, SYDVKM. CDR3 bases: TGTGCCAGCAGTTCACCGGGACAGGGGGCTTACGAGCAGTACTTC. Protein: CASSSPGQGAYEQYF.

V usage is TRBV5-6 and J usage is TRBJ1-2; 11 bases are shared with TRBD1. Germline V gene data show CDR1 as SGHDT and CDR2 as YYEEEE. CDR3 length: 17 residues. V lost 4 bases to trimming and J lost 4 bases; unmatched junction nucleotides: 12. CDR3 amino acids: CASSALVGQGGTYGYTF. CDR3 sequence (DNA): TGTGCCAGCAGCGCCTTGGTGGGACAGGGGGGGACCTATGGCTACACCTTC.

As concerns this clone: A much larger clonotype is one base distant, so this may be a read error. The CDR3 bases are TGCGCCAGCAGCCCCGGACAGAACACTGAAGCTTTCTTT. It yields the protein CASSPGQNTEAFF. The chain joins TRBV4-1 to TRBJ1-1; the D gene is possibly TRBD1 (5 bases). CDR1 is MGHRA, CDR2 YSYEKL, per germline. The germline V and J ends were trimmed by 4 bases and 1 base, with 7 bases remaining between them. CDR3 length equals 13 residues.

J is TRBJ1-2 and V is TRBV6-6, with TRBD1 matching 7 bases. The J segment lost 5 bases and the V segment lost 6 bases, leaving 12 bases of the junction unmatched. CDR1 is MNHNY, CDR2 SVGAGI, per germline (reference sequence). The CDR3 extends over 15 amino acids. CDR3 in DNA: TGTGCCAGCAGATCGCAGGGGGGCCTTGGGTATGGCTACACCTTC. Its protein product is CASRSQGGLGYGYTF.

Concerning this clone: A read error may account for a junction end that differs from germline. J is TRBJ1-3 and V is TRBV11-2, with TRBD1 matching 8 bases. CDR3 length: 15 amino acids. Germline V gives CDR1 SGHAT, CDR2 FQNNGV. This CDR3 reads CASSVDRGSGNTIYF. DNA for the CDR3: TGTGCCAGCAGCGTAGACAGGGGCTCTGGAAACACCATATATTTT. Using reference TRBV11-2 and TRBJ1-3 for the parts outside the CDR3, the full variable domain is EAGVAQSPRYKIIEKRQSVAFWCNPISGHATLYWYQQILGQGPKLLIQFQNNGVVDDSQLPKDRFSAERLKGVDSTLKIQPAKLEDSAVYLCASSVDRGSGNTIYFGEGSWLTVV.

DNA for the CDR3: TGTGCCATCAGTGAAGGTTTGTGGGACAGTAATCAGCCCCAGCATTTT. It codes for CAISEGLWDSNQPQHF. V is TRBV10-3 and J is TRBJ1-5, with 7 bases identical to TRBD1. Germline values: CDR1 ENHRY, CDR2 SYGVKD. Unmatched junction bases numbered 9, after V lost 3 bases and J lost 4 bases. This CDR3 region has 16 residues.

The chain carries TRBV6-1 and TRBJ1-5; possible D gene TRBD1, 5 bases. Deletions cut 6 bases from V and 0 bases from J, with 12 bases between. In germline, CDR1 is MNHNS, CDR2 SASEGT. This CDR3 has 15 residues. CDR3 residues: CASRPDSYSNQPQHF. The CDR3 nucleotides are TGTGCCAGCAGACCCGACAGTTATAGCAATCAGCCCCAGCATTTT.

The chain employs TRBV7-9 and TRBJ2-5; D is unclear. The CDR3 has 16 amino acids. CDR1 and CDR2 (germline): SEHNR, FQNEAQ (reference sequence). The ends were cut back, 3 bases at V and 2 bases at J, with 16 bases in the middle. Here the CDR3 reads CASSLPFSLTQETQYF. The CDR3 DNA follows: TGTGCCAGCAGCTTGCCCTTTAGCCTGACACAAGAGACCCAGTACTTC.

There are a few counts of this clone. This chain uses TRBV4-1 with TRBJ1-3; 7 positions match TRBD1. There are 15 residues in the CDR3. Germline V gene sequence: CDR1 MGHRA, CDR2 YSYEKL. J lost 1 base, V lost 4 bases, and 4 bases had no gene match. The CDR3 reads CASSRSTGSGNTIYF. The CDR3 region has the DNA TGCGCCAGCAGCCGTTCGACAGGGTCTGGAAACACCATATATTTT.

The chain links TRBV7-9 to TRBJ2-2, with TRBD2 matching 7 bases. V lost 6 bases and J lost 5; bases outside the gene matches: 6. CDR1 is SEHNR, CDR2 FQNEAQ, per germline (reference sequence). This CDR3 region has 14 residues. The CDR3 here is CASSWTSLTGELFF. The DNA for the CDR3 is TGTGCCAGCAGTTGGACTAGTCTAACCGGGGAGCTGTTTTTT. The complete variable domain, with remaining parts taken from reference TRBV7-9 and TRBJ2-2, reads DTGVSQNPRHKITKRGQNVTFRCDPISEHNRLYWYRQTLGQGPEFLTYFQNEAQLEKSRLLSDRFSAERPKGSFSTLEIQRTEQGDSAMYLCASSWTSLTGELFFGEGSRLTVL.

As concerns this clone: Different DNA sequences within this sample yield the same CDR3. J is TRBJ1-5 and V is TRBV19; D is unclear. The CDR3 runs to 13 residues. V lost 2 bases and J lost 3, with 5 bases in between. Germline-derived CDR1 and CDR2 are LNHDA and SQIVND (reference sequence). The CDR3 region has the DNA TGTGCCAGTAGTATAACGGACAATCAGCCCCAGCATTTT. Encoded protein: CASSITDNQPQHF.

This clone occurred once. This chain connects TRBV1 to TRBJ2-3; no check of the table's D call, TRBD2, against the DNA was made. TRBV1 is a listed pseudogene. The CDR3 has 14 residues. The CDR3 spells CTSSPSGGADTQYF. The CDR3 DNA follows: TGCACCAGCAGCCCCAGCGGGGGAGCAGATACGCAGTATTTT.

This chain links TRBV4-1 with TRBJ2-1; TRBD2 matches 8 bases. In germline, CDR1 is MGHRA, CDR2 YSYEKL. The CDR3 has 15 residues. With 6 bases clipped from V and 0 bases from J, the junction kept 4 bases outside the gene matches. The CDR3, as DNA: TGCGCCAGCAGAATAAGCGGGAGCTCCTACAATGAGCAGTTCTTC. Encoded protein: CASRISGSSYNEQFF.

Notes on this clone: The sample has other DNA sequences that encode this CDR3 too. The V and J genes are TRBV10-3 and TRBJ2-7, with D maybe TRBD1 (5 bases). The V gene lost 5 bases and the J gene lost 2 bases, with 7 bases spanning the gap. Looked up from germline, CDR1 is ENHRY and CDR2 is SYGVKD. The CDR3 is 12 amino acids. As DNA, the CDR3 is TGTGCCATCAGTTCGGACACCTACGAGCAGTACTTC. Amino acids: CAISSDTYEQYF.

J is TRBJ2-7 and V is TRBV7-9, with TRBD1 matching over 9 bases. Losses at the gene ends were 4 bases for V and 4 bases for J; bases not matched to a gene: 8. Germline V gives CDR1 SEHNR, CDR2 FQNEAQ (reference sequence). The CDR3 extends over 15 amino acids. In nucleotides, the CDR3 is TGTGCCAGCAGCTCCCCCGGGACAGGGAAGTACGAGCAGTACTTC. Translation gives CASSSPGTGKYEQYF.

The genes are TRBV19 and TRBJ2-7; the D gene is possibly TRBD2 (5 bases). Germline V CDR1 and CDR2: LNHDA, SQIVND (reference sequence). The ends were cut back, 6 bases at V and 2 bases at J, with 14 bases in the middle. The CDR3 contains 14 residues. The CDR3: CASRQTGETYEQYF. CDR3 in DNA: TGTGCCAGTAGGCAGACTGGGGAGACCTACGAGCAGTACTTC.

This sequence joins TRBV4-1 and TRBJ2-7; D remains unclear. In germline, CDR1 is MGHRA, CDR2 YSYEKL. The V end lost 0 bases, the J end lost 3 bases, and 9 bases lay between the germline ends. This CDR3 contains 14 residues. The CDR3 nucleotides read TGCGCCAGCAGCCAAGAAGAAGCCTTCTACGAGCAGTACTTC. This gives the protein CASSQEEAFYEQYF.